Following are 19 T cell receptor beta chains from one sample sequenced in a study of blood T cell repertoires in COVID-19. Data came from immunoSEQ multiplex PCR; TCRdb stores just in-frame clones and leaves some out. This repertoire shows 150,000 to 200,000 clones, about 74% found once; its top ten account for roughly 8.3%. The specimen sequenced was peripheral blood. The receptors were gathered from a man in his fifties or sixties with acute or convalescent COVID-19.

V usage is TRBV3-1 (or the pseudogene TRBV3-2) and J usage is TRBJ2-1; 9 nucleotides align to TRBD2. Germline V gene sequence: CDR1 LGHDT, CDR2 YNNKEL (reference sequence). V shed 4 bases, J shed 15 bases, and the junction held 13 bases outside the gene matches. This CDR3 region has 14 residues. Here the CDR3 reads CASSLPSAGTSLFF. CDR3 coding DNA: TGTGCCAGCAGCCTCCCTTCGGCGGGGACTAGCCTGTTCTTC.

The CDR3 nucleotides are TGTGCTAGTGGTTTGTTCATTGATAGCGGGGGGGCCGAGACCCAGTACTTC. It codes for CASGLFIDSGGAETQYF. The V call is TRBV12-5, the J call TRBJ2-5; 11 bases fit TRBD2. J was trimmed by 5 bases and V by 2 bases; bases with no gene match: 10. Germline V gives CDR1 LGHNT, CDR2 FRNRAP. The CDR3 has 17 residues.

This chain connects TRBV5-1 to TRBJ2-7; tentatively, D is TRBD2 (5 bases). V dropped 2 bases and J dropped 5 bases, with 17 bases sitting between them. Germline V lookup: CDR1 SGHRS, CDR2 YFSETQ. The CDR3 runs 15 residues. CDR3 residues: CASSLTRGRSNEQYF. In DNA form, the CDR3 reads TGCGCCAGCAGCTTAACCCGGGGAAGGAGCAACGAGCAGTACTTC.

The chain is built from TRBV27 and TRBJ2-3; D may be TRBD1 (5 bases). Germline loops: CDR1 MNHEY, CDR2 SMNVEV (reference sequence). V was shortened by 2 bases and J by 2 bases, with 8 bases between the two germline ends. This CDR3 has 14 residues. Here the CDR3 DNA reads TGTGCCAGCAGTTTAGGCAGGGTCACAGATACGCAGTATTTT. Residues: CASSLGRVTDTQYF.

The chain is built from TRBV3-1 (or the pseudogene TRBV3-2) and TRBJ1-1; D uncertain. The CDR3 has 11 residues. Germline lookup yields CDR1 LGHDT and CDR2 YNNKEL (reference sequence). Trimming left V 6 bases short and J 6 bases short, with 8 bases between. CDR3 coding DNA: TGTGCCAGCAGGCAGAGCGCTGAAGCTTTCTTT. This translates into CASRQSAEAFF.

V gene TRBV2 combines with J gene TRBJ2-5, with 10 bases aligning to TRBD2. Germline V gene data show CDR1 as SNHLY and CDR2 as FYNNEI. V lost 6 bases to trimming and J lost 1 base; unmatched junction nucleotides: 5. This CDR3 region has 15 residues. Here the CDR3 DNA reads TGTGCCAGCAGAGAGAGACTAGCGGGCCAAGAGACCCAGTACTTC. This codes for CASRERLAGQETQYF.

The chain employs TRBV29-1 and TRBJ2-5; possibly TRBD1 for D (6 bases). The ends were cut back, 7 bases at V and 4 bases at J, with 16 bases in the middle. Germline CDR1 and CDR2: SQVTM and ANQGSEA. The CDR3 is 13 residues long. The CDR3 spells CSAVQGLRETQYF. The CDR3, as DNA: TGCAGCGCTGTTCAGGGGCTGAGAGAGACCCAGTACTTC.

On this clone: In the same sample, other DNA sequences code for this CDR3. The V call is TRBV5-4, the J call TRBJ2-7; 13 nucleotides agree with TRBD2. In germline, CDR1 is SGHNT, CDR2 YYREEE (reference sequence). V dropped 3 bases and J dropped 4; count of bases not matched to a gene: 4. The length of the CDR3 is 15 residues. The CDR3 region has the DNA TGTGCCAGCAGCTCTCCGGGACTAGCGGGATACGAGCAGTACTTC. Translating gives CASSSPGLAGYEQYF.

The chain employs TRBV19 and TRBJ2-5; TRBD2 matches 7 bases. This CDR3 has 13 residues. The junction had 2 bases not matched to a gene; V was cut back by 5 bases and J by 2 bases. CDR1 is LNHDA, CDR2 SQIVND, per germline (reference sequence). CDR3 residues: CASSSGLQETQYF. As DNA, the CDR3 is TGTGCCAGTAGTTCGGGACTACAAGAGACCCAGTACTTC.

The CDR3 is CASSLALVGSGPDTQYF. The DNA for the CDR3 is TGTGCCAGCAGCTTAGCCCTCGTCGGGAGCGGCCCAGATACGCAGTATTTT. J is TRBJ2-3 and V is TRBV11-2; possibly TRBD2 for D (6 bases). The CDR3 totals 17 residues. Germline V gives CDR1 SGHAT, CDR2 FQNNGV. V was clipped by 1 base and J by 4 bases, with 18 bases between them.

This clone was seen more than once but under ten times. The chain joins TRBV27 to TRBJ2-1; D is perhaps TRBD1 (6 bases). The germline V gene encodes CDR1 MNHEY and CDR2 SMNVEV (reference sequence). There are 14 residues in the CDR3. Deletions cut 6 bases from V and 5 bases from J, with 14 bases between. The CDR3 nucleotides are TGTGCCAGCAGGCGGGCCGGGACAAACAATGAGCAGTTCTTC. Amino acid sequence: CASRRAGTNNEQFF.

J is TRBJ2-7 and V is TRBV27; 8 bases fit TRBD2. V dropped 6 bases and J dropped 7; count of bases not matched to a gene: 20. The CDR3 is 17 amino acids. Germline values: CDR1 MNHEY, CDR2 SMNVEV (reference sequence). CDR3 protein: CASSSSKGSGERGEQYF. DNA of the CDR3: TGTGCCAGCAGCTCGTCCAAAGGTAGCGGGGAACGGGGGGAGCAGTACTTC.

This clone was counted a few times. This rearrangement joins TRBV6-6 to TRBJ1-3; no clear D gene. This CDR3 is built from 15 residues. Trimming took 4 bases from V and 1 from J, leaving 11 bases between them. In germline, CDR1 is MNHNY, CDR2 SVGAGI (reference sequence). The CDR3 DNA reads TGTGCCAGCAGTTTCCCGGGTTCTTCTGGAAACACCATATATTTT. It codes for CASSFPGSSGNTIYF.

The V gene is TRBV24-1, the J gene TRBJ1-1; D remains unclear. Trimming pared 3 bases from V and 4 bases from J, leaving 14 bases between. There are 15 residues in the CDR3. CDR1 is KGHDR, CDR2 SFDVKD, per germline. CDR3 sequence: CATSDIADFGTEAFF. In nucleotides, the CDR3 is TGTGCCACCAGTGATATAGCCGACTTCGGCACTGAAGCTTTCTTT.

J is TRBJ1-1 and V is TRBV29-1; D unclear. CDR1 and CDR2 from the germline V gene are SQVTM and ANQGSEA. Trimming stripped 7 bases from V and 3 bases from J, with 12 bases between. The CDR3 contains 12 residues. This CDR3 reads CSGVVSDTEAFF. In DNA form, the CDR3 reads TGCAGCGGCGTTGTATCCGACACTGAAGCTTTCTTT.

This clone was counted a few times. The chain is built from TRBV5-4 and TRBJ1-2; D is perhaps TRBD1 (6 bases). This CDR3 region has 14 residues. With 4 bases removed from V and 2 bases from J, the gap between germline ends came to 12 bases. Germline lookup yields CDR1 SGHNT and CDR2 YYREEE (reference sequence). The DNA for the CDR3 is TGTGCCAGCAGCCCCTGGACAGACAACTATGGCTACACCTTC. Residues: CASSPWTDNYGYTF.

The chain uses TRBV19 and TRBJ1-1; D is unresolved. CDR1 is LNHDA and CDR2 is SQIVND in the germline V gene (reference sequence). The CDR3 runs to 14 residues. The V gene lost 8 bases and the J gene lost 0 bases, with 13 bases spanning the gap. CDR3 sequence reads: CASHWAKMNTEAFF. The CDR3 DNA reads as TGTGCCAGTCACTGGGCCAAGATGAACACTGAAGCTTTCTTT.

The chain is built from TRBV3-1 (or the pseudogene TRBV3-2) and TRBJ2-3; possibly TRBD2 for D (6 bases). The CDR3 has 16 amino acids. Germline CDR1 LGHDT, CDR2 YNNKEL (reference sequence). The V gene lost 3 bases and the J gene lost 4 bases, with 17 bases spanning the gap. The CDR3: CASSHRRASEADTQYF. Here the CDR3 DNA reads TGTGCCAGCAGCCACCGTCGGGCTAGCGAGGCAGATACGCAGTATTTT.

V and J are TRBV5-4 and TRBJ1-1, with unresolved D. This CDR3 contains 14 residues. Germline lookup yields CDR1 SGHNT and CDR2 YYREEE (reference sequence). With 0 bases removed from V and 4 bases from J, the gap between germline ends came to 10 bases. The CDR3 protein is CASSLVLEGTEAFF. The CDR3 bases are TGTGCCAGCAGCTTGGTCCTAGAAGGCACTGAAGCTTTCTTT.